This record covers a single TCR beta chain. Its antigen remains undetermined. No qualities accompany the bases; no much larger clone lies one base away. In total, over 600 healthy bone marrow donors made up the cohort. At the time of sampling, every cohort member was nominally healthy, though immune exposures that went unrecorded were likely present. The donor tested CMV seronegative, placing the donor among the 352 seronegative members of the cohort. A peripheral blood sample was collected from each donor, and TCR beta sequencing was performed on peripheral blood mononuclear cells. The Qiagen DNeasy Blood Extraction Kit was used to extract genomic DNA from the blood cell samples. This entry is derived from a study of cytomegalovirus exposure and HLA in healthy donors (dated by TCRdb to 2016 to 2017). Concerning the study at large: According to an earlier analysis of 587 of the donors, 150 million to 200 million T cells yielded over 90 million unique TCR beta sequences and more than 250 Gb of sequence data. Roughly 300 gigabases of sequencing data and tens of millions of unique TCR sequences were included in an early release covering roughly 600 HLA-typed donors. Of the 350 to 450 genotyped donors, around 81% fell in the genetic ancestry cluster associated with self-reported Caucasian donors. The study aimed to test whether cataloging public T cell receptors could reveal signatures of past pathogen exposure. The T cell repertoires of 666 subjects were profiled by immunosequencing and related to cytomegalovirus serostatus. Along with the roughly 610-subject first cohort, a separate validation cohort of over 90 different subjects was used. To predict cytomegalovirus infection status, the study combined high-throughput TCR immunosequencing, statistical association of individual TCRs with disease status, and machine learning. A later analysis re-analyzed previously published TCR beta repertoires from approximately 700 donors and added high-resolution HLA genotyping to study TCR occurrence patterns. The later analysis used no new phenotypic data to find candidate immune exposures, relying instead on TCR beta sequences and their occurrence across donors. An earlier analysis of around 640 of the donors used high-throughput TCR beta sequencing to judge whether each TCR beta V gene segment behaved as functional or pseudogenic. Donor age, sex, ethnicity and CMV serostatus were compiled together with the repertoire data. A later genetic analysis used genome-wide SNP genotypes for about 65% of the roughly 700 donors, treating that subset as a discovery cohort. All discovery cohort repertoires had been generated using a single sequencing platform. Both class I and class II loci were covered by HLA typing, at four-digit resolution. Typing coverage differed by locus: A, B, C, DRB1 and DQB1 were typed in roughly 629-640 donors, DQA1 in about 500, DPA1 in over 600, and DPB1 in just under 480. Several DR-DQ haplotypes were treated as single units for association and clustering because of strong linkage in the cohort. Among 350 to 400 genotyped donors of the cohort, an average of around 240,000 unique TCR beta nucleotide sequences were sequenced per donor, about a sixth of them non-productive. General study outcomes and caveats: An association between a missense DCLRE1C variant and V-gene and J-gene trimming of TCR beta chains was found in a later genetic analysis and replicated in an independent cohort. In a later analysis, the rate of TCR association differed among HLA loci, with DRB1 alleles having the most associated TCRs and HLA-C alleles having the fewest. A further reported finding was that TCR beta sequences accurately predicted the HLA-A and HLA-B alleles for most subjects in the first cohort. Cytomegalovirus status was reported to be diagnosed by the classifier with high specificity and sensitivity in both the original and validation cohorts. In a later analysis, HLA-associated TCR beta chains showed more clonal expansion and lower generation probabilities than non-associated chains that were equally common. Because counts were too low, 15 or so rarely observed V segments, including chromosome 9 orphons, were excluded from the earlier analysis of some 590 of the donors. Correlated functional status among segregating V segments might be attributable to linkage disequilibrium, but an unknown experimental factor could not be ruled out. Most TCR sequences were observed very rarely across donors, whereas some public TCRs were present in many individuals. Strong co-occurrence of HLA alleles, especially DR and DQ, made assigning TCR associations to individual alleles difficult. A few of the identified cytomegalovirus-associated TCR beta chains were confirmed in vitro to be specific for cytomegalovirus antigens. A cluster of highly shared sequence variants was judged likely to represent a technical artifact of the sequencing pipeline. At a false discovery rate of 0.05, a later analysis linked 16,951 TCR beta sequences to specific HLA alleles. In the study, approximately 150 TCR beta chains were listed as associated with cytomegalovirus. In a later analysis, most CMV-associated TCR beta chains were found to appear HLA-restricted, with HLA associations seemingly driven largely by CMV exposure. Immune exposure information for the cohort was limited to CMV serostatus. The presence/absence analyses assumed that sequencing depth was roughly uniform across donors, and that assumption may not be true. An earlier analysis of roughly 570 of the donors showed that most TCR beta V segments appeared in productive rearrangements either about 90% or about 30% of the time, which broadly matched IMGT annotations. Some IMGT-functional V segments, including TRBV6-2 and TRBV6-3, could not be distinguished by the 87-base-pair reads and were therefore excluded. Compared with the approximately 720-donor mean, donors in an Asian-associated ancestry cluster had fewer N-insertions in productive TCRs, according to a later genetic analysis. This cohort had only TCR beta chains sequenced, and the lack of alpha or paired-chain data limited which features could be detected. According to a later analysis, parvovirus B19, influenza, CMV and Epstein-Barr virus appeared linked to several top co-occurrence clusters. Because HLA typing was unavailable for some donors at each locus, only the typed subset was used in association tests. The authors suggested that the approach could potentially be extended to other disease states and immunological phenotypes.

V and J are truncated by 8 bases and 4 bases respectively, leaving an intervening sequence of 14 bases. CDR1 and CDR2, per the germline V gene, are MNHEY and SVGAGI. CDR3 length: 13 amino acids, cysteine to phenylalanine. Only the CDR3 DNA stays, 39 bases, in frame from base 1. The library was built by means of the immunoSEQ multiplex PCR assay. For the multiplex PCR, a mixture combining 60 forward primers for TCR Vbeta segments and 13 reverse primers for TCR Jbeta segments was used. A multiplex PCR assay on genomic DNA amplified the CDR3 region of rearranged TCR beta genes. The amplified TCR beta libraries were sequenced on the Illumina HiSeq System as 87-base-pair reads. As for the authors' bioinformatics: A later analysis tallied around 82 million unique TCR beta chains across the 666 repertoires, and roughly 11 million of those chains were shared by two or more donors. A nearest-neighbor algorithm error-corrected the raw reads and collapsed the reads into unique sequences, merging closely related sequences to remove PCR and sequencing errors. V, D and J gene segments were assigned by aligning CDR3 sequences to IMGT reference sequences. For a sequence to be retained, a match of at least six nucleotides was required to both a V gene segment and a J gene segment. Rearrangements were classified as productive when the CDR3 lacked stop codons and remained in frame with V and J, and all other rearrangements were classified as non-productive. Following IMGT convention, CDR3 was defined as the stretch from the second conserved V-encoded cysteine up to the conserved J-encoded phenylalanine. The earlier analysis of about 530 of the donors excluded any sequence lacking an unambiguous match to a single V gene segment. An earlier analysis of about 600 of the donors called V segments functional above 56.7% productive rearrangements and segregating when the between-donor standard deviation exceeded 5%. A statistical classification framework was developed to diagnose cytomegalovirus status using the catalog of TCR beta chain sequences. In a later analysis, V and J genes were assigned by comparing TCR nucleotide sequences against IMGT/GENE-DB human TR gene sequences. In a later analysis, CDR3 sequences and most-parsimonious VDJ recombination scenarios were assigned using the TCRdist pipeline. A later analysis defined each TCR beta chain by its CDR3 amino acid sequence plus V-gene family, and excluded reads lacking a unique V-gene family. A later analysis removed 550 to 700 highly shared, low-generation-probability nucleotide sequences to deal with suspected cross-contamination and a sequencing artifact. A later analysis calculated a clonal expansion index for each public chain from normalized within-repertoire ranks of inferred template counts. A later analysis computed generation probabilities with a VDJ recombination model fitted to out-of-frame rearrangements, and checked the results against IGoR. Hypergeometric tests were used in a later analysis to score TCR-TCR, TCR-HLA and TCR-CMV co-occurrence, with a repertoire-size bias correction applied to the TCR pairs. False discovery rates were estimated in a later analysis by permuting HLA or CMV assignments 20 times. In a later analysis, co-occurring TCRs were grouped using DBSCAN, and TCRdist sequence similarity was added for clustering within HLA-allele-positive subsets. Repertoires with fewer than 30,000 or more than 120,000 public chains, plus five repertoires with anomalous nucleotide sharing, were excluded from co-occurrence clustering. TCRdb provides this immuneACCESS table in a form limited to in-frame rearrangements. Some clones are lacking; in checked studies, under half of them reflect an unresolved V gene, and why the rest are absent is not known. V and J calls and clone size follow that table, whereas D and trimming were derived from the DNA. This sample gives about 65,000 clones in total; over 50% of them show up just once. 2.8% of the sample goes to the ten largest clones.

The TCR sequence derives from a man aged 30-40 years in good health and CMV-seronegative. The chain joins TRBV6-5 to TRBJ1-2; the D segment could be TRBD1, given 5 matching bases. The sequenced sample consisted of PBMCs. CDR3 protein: CASWRGRGYGYTF. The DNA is TGTGCCAGCTGGCGGGGGAGAGGCTATGGCTACACCTTC.